The T cell receptor beta chain under discussion was sequenced for a study of blood T cell repertoires in COVID-19. Study overall: The origin of the acute and convalescent COVID-19 samples was the United States, Italy and Spain. From T cells, B-cell-depleted T cells, or PBMCs came the material, which was cDNA or gDNA.

In the study's own analysis: It was from reference gene primer amplification that nucleated cell counts were estimated. The assay was immunoSEQ multiplex PCR, and TCRdb's table has in-frame clones only and misses some. V and J calls and clone size are given by that table; D and trimming were obtained from the DNA. Among approximately 190,000 clones listed, 80% to 90% were seen once. The trim removed 9 bases at V and 6 bases at J, leaving 7 bases unmatched. This CDR3 comprises 13 residues. The germline gives CDR1 KGHDR, CDR2 SFDVKD. This receptor was obtained from a man aged 30-40 years with active or convalescent COVID-19. This chain connects TRBV24-1 to TRBJ2-3; 8 bases fit TRBD2. Sequencing was carried out using peripheral blood. The chain's CDR3 is CATRRGVADTQYF. The CDR3, as DNA: TGTGCCACCCGGCGGGGGGTAGCGGATACGCAGTATTTT.